Below, 16 T cell receptor beta chains from the same sample are listed, as sequenced in a study of T cell responses to AZD1222 COVID-19 vaccine. Sequencing used immunoSEQ multiplex PCR; TCRdb keeps in-frame clones, though not all of them. The sample shows over 130,000 clones, about 91% of them seen only once. The starting material was peripheral blood, obtained 28 days after the second AZD1222 dose. Every receptor here comes from an adult who received the AZD1222 COVID-19 vaccine.

The chain couples TRBV14 to TRBJ2-2; TRBD2 matches 10 bases. CDR3 length: 18 amino acids. Germline loops: CDR1 SGHDN, CDR2 FVKESK. V shed 0 bases and J 6 bases; nucleotides not matched to a gene: 10. Here the CDR3 DNA reads TGTGCCAGCAGCCAAGATCTGCTGCGGACTAGCGGAGCCGGGGAGCTGTTTTTT. Its translation is CASSQDLLRTSGAGELFF.

The chain is built from TRBV5-1 and TRBJ1-1; weak D call: TRBD1 (5 bases). The CDR3 runs to 15 residues. The V gene lost 2 bases and the J gene lost 2 bases, with 13 bases spanning the gap. The V gene's germline CDR1 is SGHRS and CDR2 YFSETQ. The CDR3 reads CASSLQVGVNTEAFF. CDR3 sequence (DNA): TGCGCCAGCAGCTTACAGGTTGGGGTTAACACTGAAGCTTTCTTT.

V gene TRBV6-5 combines with J gene TRBJ1-3, with D unclear. The CDR3 length is 14 residues. Germline V gives CDR1 MNHEY, CDR2 SVGAGI. The V and J ends lost 2 bases and 4 bases respectively, with 9 bases between them. The CDR3: CASSYSPEGNTIYF. In DNA, the CDR3 is TGTGCCAGCAGTTACAGTCCCGAGGGAAACACCATATATTTT.

The table lists this clone with a count of one. The CDR3 reads CASSASISSRIYGYTF. Written as DNA, the CDR3 is TGTGCCAGCAGTGCGAGTATAAGCTCAAGGATATATGGCTACACCTTC. V and J are TRBV6-1 and TRBJ1-2; D gene unclear. Deletions cut 4 bases from V and 5 bases from J, with 20 bases between. CDR1 and CDR2 from the germline V gene are MNHNS and SASEGT. This CDR3 contains 16 residues.

The V call is TRBV5-1, the J call TRBJ2-4, with unresolved D. Germline loops: CDR1 SGHRS, CDR2 YFSETQ. Trimming removed 0 bases from V and 2 bases from J, with 6 bases in between. The CDR3 has 14 residues. The CDR3 sequence: CASSLGRSKNIQYF. CDR3 in DNA: TGCGCCAGCAGCTTGGGCAGATCCAAAAACATTCAGTACTTC.

This chain connects TRBV3-1 (or the pseudogene TRBV3-2) to TRBJ1-5; D uncertain. Germline-derived CDR1 and CDR2 are LGHDT and YNNKEL (reference sequence). Trimming removed 9 bases at V and 0 bases at J, with 6 bases between. CDR3 length equals 12 residues. CDR3 DNA: TGTGCCAGTGGATATAGCAATCAGCCCCAGCATTTT. Translated, it gives CASGYSNQPQHF.

This sequence joins TRBV30 and TRBJ1-5; tentatively, D is TRBD1 (5 bases). The CDR3 loop spans 14 amino acids. Germline CDR1 is GTSNPN and CDR2 is SVGIG (reference sequence). The V and J ends lost 1 base and 11 bases respectively, with 18 bases between them. CDR3 coding DNA: TGTGCCTGGAGTGCGACAGCCTCCGGGGTAGCCCAGCATTTT. Residues: CAWSATASGVAQHF.

The chain links TRBV28 to TRBJ2-3, with D hard to call. Per germline, CDR1 MDHEN and CDR2 SYDVKM. There are 12 residues in the CDR3. Trimming removed 4 bases at V and 3 bases at J, with 5 bases between. Written as DNA, the CDR3 is TGTGCCAGCAGTTCTAGAACAGATACGCAGTATTTT. It translates to CASSSRTDTQYF.

A single count supports this clone. At one boundary the junction diverges from the germline segment, which might be a read error. V is TRBV9 and J is TRBJ1-3; D may be TRBD1 (5 bases). Per the germline V gene, CDR1 is SGDLS and CDR2 is YYNGEE. The CDR3 sequence is 15 residues long. As DNA, the CDR3 is TGTGCCAGCGGCGTAGGTCAGGGAACTGGAAACACCATATATTTT. Its translation is CASGVGQGTGNTIYF.

DNA of the CDR3: TGCGCCAGCAGCATCGGGGCCGGTGGGGTCTCTGGAAACACCATATATTTT. Translation gives CASSIGAGGVSGNTIYF. This chain links TRBV5-1 with TRBJ1-3; TRBD1 might be the D (5 bases). Germline CDR1 reads SGHRS; CDR2 reads YFSETQ. There are 17 residues in the CDR3. V lost 4 bases, J lost 0 bases, and 17 bases lay in between.

V usage is TRBV3-1 (or the pseudogene TRBV3-2) and J usage is TRBJ1-2, with 9 bases aligning to TRBD1. The trim removed 5 bases at V and 2 bases at J, leaving 6 bases unmatched. Germline V gives CDR1 LGHDT, CDR2 YNNKEL (reference sequence). There are 15 residues in the CDR3. CDR3 amino acids: CASSDWTGANYGYTF. DNA for the CDR3: TGTGCCAGCAGCGACTGGACAGGGGCGAACTATGGCTACACCTTC.

This chain links TRBV6-5 with TRBJ1-2; 10 bases are a match to TRBD1. Germline lookup yields CDR1 MNHEY and CDR2 SVGAGI. This CDR3 comprises 11 residues. The CDR3 sequence: CATGTGVGYTF. The CDR3 nucleotides read TGTGCAACCGGGACAGGGGTAGGCTACACCTTC.

The chain combines TRBV6-1 with TRBJ2-4, with 7 nucleotides matching TRBD2. CDR1 MNHNS and CDR2 SASEGT come from the germline V gene. V dropped 2 bases and J dropped 1; count of bases not matched to a gene: 8. This CDR3 region has 17 residues. The CDR3 bases are TGTGCCAGCAGTGAACTTATGGGCGGGAGTGCCAAAAACATTCAGTACTTC. The encoded protein is CASSELMGGSAKNIQYF.

The chain links TRBV27 to TRBJ2-1, with D perhaps TRBD1 (6 bases). The germline V gene has CDR1 MNHEY and CDR2 SMNVEV (reference sequence). The CDR3 has 17 residues. Trimming cost V 0 bases and J 4 bases, with 16 bases left between them. CDR3 protein: CASSLSYPGEIYNEQFF. Here the CDR3 DNA reads TGTGCCAGCAGTTTATCTTATCCAGGGGAGATTTACAATGAGCAGTTCTTC.

V is TRBV5-1 and J is TRBJ2-1; TRBD2 matches at 7 bases. Looked up from germline, CDR1 is SGHRS and CDR2 is YFSETQ. J gave up 8 bases and V 1 base, and 9 bases lay outside the gene matches. The CDR3 contains 15 residues. CDR3 loop: CASSLLVSAGDEQFF. The CDR3 nucleotides are TGCGCCAGCAGCTTGCTTGTTTCTGCGGGAGATGAGCAGTTCTTC.

The genes are TRBV7-2 and TRBJ1-1, with D unclear. CDR3 length equals 13 residues. Germline V gene data show CDR1 as SGHTA and CDR2 as FQGNSA. V dropped 5 bases and J dropped 8 bases, with 15 bases sitting between them. The CDR3 reads CASSPDRRGEAFF. The CDR3 coding sequence is TGTGCCAGCAGCCCCGATAGACGGGGAGAAGCTTTCTTT. The full variable domain, with the rest looked up from reference TRBV7-2 and TRBJ1-1, is GAGVSQSPSNKVTEKGKDVELRCDPISGHTALYWYRQSLGQGLEFLIYFQGNSAPDKSGLPSDRFSAERTGGSVSTLTIQRTQQEDSAVYLCASSPDRRGEAFFGQGTRLTVV.